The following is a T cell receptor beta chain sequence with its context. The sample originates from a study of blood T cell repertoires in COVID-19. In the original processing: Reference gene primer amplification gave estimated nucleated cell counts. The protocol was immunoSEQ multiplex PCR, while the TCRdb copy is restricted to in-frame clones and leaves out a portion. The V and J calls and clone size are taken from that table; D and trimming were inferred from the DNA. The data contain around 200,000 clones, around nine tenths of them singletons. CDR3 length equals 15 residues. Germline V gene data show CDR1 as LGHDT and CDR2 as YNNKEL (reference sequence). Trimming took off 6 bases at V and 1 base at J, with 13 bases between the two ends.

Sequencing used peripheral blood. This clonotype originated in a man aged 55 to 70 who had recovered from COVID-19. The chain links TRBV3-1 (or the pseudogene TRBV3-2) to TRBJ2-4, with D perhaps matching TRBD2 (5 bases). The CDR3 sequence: CASSPIGDAKNIQYF. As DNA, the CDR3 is TGTGCCAGCAGTCCTATCGGGGATGCCAAAAACATTCAGTACTTC.